This T cell receptor (beta chain) was profiled in a study of neoadjuvant anti-PD-1 for oral cavity cancer. This clone was recorded only once. Its antigen is unknown. This CDR3 region has 14 residues. The germline gives CDR1 MDHEN, CDR2 SYDVKM. The V gene end was trimmed by 5 bases and the J gene end by 3 bases; junction bases not matched to a gene: 4. Regarding the study as a whole: PBMC Gini-index clonality exceeded responders' in non-responders post-nivolumab.

Time point described: after neoadjuvant nivolumab, at surgical resection. Measured with immunoSEQ multiplex PCR; TCRdb has only the in-frame clones, and not every one. Seen here are approximately 45,000 clones, about 77% observed once, and the top ten hold 4% to 5%. The chain has TRBV28 and TRBJ1-3, with TRBD1 matching over 7 bases. The source was PBMCs, collected after nivolumab (anti-PD-1) treatment. This receptor was identified in a person between 40 and 85 years old with oral cavity squamous cell carcinoma. In nucleotides, the CDR3 is TGTGCCAGCAGTGAGACAGGGTATGGAAACACCATATATTTT. This translates into CASSETGYGNTIYF.